Listed below are T cell receptor beta chains from one sample, sequenced in a study of blood T cell repertoires in COVID-19. Here immunoSEQ multiplex PCR was the method, and the copy in TCRdb shows in-frame clones only, minus some. The sample consists of approximately 160,000 clones, 80% to 95% of them appearing once. The sequenced sample consisted of peripheral blood. These receptors originate from a woman aged 55-69 years with COVID-19, enrolled during active disease. Each CDR3 is given with its conserved first and last residue. The D gene is left open where the match is weak. Clone size is given for some rows only: seen once, a few or many times, or a class if the clone is expanded.

many	TRBJ2-1	14	TRBV7-9	TRBD2	CASSPGGGGNEQFF	TGTGCCAGCAGCCCAGGTGGGGGGGGGAATGAGCAGTTCTTC
NA	TRBJ2-1	15	TRBV11-3	NA	CASSPTGRRYDEQFF	TGTGCCAGCAGCCCGACAGGGAGGCGATATGATGAGCAGTTCTTC
NA	TRBJ2-1	15	TRBV6-4	NA	CASSDSAGSYNEQFF	TGTGCCAGCAGTGACTCTGCGGGCTCCTACAATGAGCAGTTCTTC
NA	TRBJ2-7	13	TRBV18	NA	CASSQRQAYEQYF	TGTGCCAGCTCACAGAGACAGGCCTACGAGCAGTACTTC
NA	TRBJ1-2	15	TRBV15	NA	CATSRAGGREYGYTF	TGTGCCACCAGCAGAGCGGGGGGGCGGGAGTATGGCTACACCTTC
NA	TRBJ1-1	12	TRBV19	TRBD1	CASSSKGGSGFF	TGTGCCAGTAGTAGCAAAGGGGGCTCGGGTTTCTTT
NA	TRBJ1-3	14	TRBV3-1/TRBV3-2	TRBD1	CASTLTGTGNTIYF	TGTGCCAGCACCCTGACAGGGACTGGAAACACCATATATTTT
NA	TRBJ1-2	13	TRBV20-1	NA	CSASIVSNYGYTF	TGCAGTGCTAGTATCGTCTCTAACTATGGCTACACCTTC
NA	TRBJ1-6	14	TRBV9	NA	CASSVDTGLPPLHF	TGTGCCAGCAGCGTAGATACAGGGTTGCCACCCCTCCACTTT
NA	TRBJ2-3	22	TRBV4-1	TRBD2	CASSHSKISSRLAGDYTDTQYF	TGCGCCAGCAGCCATTCCAAGATCAGTAGTAGACTAGCGGGGGACTACACAGATACGCAGTATTTT
NA	TRBJ2-7	15	TRBV2	TRBD1	CASSSDRGRSYEQYF	TGTGCCAGCAGTTCCGACAGGGGAAGGTCCTACGAGCAGTACTTC
NA	TRBJ1-5	15	TRBV29-1	NA	CSVRVGATPYQPQHF	TGCAGCGTGCGGGTGGGAGCGACGCCTTATCAGCCCCAGCATTTT
NA	TRBJ2-7	15	TRBV6-5	TRBD1	CASSYSTGQIYEQYF	TGTGCCAGCAGTTACTCGACGGGACAGATCTACGAGCAGTACTTC
NA	TRBJ2-5	17	TRBV4-1	TRBD2	CASSPLGAGEEQETQYF	TGCGCCAGCAGCCCCCTCGGGGCGGGGGAAGAACAAGAGACCCAGTACTTC
NA	TRBJ1-6	14	TRBV2	TRBD1	CASSATGAASPLHF	TGTGCCAGCAGTGCGACAGGGGCGGCTTCACCCCTCCACTTT
NA	TRBJ1-3	14	TRBV7-9	NA	CASSRTVSGNTIYF	TGTGCCAGCAGCCGGACAGTCTCTGGAAACACCATATATTTT
NA	TRBJ1-1	13	TRBV9	TRBD1	CASSVGTDTEAFF	TGTGCCAGCAGCGTTGGGACAGACACTGAAGCTTTCTTT
NA	TRBJ2-7	14	TRBV27	TRBD1	CASSLGTGSYEQYF	TGTGCCAGCAGTTTAGGGACAGGTTCATACGAGCAGTACTTC
NA	TRBJ1-6	12	TRBV7-9	NA	CASRPEGAPLHF	TGTGCCAGCAGACCTGAAGGGGCCCCCCTCCACTTT
once	TRBJ2-2	16	TRBV4-1	NA	CASSQVSGVLTGELFF	TGCGCCAGCAGCCAAGTTTCGGGGGTCCTCACCGGGGAGCTGTTTTTT
once	TRBJ2-3	13	TRBV9	NA	CASRGLSTDTQYF	TGTGCCAGCAGGGGACTTAGCACAGATACGCAGTATTTT
NA	TRBJ2-7	15	TRBV5-5	TRBD1	CASSNPGQGLFEQYF	TGTGCCAGCAGCAATCCGGGACAGGGTTTGTTCGAGCAGTACTTC